This T cell receptor (beta chain) stems from a study of identical twins. Findings and limits, study-wide: Out-of-frame alpha sequences that twins shared showed excess low generation probability. Memory repertoires showed no such pattern, whereas abundant cord blood beta clonotypes carried fewer insertions.

Every one of the donors was a healthy Caucasian. The CDR3 length is 14 residues. The germline V gene encodes CDR1 ENHRY and CDR2 SYGVKD. The germline V and J ends were trimmed by 7 bases and 7 bases, with 18 bases remaining between them. This clonotype was detected only a few times. As yet, its antigen is unknown. cDNA molecules carried unique molecular identifiers, and template switching added a universal primer site. TCRdb ran MiXCR on the 5' RACE reads and lists one entry per CDR3 protein. The table records around 250,000 distinct CDR3 sequences, about 12% of them present only once. These data also formed part of another study, on yellow fever vaccine responses in identical twins.

This TCR came from a woman aged 18-35 years in good health. Sequencing was done on a sample of memory (CD45RO+) T cells sorted from blood. V usage is TRBV10-3 and J usage is TRBJ2-3, with a weak D call TRBD2 (6 bases). CDR3 residues: CAITGGRDWNTQYF. As DNA, the CDR3 is TGTGCCATCACTGGAGGGCGAGACTGGAATACGCAGTATTTT.